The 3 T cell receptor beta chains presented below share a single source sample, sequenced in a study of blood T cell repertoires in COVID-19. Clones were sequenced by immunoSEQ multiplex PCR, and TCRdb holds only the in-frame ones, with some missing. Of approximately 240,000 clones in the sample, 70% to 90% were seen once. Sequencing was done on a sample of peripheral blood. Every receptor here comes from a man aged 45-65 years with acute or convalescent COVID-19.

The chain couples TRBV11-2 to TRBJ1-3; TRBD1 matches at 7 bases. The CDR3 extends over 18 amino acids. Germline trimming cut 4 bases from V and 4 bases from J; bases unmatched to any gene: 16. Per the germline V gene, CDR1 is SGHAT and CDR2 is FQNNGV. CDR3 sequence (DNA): TGTGCCAGCAGCTCTGCCTCTAACAGGGGAAGGATAGGAAACACCATATATTTT. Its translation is CASSSASNRGRIGNTIYF.

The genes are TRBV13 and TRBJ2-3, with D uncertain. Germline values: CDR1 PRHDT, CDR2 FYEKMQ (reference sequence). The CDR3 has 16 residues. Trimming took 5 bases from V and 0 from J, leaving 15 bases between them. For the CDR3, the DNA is TGTGCCAGCAGCCAACGACTGGAGCTGAGCACAGATACGCAGTATTTT. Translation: CASSQRLELSTDTQYF. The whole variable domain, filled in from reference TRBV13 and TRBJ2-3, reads AAGVIQSPRHLIKEKRETATLKCYPIPRHDTVYWYQQGPGQDPQFLISFYEKMQSDKGSIPDRFSAQQFSDYHSELNMSSLELGDSALYFCASSQRLELSTDTQYFGPGTRLTVL.

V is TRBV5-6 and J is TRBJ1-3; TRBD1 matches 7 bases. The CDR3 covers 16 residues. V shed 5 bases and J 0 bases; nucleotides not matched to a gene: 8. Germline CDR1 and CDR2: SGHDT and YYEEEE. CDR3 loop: CASRTLGQSSGNTIYF. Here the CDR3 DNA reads TGTGCCAGCAGGACCCTGGGACAGAGCTCTGGAAACACCATATATTTT.